Shown below are 21 T cell receptor beta chains from a single sample sequenced in a study of shared clonotypes between healthy human individuals. Using immunoSEQ multiplex PCR, the repertoire was profiled, and TCRdb retains in-frame clones only, with some absent. The data hold 330,000 or so clones, with around 67% observed a single time. The sequenced sample was memory CD4+ T cells sorted from blood. Subset: CD45RA-negative fraction. Receptor source: a man aged 25 to 40 in good health.

V is TRBV6-6 and J is TRBJ1-4; D remains ambiguous. The germline CDR1 and CDR2 sequences are MNHNY and SVGAGI (reference sequence). V gave up 0 bases and J gave up 4 bases, with 6 bases separating them. The CDR3 has 14 residues. The CDR3 nucleotides read TGTGCCAGCAGTTACTCGAGGCTTAATGAAAAACTGTTTTTT. Residues: CASSYSRLNEKLFF.

As regards this clone: The sample has other DNA sequences that encode this CDR3 too. The V call is TRBV5-1, the J call TRBJ2-2; D is uncertain. CDR3 length: 14 amino acids. V gave up 0 bases and J gave up 5 bases, with 8 bases separating them. The germline V gene encodes CDR1 SGHRS and CDR2 YFSETQ. Here the CDR3 DNA reads TGCGCCAGCAGCTTGGAGGGTAGGACCGGGGAGCTGTTTTTT. It specifies CASSLEGRTGELFF.

J is TRBJ2-3 and V is TRBV7-2; unclear D gene. This CDR3 has 12 residues. Germline V gives CDR1 SGHTA, CDR2 FQGNSA. Trimming cost V 1 base and J 6 bases, with 5 bases left between them. Written as DNA, the CDR3 is TGTGCCAGCAGCTTAGGGCGGGATACGCAGTATTTT. Its translation: CASSLGRDTQYF.

The V gene is TRBV9, the J gene TRBJ2-1; D is possibly TRBD2 (5 bases). Germline loops: CDR1 SGDLS, CDR2 YYNGEE. V was cut by 4 bases and J by 0 bases, with 17 bases left in between. The CDR3 loop spans 17 amino acids. The CDR3 loop reads CASSPSRGRSSYNEQFF. In nucleotides, the CDR3 is TGTGCCAGCAGCCCCTCTCGGGGTAGGAGCTCCTACAATGAGCAGTTCTTC. Based on the CDR3 plus reference TRBV9 and TRBJ2-1, the full variable domain is DSGVTQTPKHLITATGQRVTLRCSPRSGDLSVYWYQQSLDQGLQFLIQYYNGEERAKGNILERFSAQQFPDLHSELNLSSLELGDSALYFCASSPSRGRSSYNEQFFGPGTRLTVL.

This chain joins TRBV7-9 and TRBJ2-1; D remains unclear. V was clipped by 1 base and J by 3 bases, with 10 bases between them. The CDR3 totals 15 residues. Germline lookup yields CDR1 SEHNR and CDR2 FQNEAQ (reference sequence). For the CDR3, the DNA is TGTGCCAGCAGCTTAGGGGAAAGGGTCTACAATGAGCAGTTCTTC. Its protein product is CASSLGERVYNEQFF.

The V and J genes are TRBV27 and TRBJ2-7, with 11 bases identical to TRBD2. Per germline, CDR1 MNHEY and CDR2 SMNVEV (reference sequence). With 4 bases clipped from V and 5 bases from J, the junction kept 13 bases outside the gene matches. CDR3 length equals 17 residues. The CDR3 DNA sequence: TGTGCCAGCAGTTCCACCCTACTAGCGGGAGCAACCCACGAGCAGTACTTC. Translating gives CASSSTLLAGATHEQYF.

V gene TRBV2 combines with J gene TRBJ2-7; D uncertain. CDR1 SNHLY and CDR2 FYNNEI come from the germline V gene. This CDR3 has 9 amino acids. The V end lost 9 bases, the J end lost 1 base, and 1 base lay between the germline ends. CDR3 DNA: TGTGCCAGGTCCTACGAGCAGTACTTC. It is translated as CARSYEQYF.

The chain uses TRBV19 and TRBJ2-7, with 9 bases fitting TRBD1. The CDR3 length is 15 residues. Germline CDR1 is LNHDA and CDR2 is SQIVND (reference sequence). V trimming: 5 bases; J trimming: 6 bases; junction bases outside the gene matches: 11. The CDR3 region is CASSVPGQGGSEQYF. The CDR3 DNA sequence: TGTGCCAGTAGTGTACCGGGACAGGGTGGTTCCGAGCAGTACTTC.

As to this clone: Other DNA sequences from this sample encode an identical CDR3 as well. The chain uses TRBV5-4 and TRBJ2-5; 7 nucleotides line up with TRBD1. With 0 bases clipped from V and 6 bases from J, the junction kept 2 bases outside the gene matches. Per germline, CDR1 SGHNT and CDR2 YYREEE (reference sequence). The CDR3 covers 13 residues. As DNA, the CDR3 is TGTGCCAGCAGCTTGGACAGGGGAAAGACCCAGTACTTC. Protein sequence: CASSLDRGKTQYF.

The chain has TRBV5-1 and TRBJ1-2; D unresolved. V shed 4 bases and J shed 3 bases, with 10 bases lying between them. Looked up from germline, CDR1 is SGHRS and CDR2 is YFSETQ. The CDR3 covers 13 residues. The CDR3 spells CASSVKDHYGYTF. As DNA, the CDR3 is TGCGCCAGCAGCGTAAAGGACCACTATGGCTACACCTTC.

The table lists this clone with a few counts. The chain couples TRBV10-3 to TRBJ1-5; 11 nucleotides match TRBD1. This CDR3 has 18 amino acids. Losses at the gene ends were 2 bases for V and 3 bases for J; bases not matched to a gene: 9. CDR1 and CDR2 (germline): ENHRY, SYGVKD. CDR3 region: CAISEKARTGGNNQPQHF. The CDR3 nucleotides read TGTGCCATCAGTGAGAAGGCCCGGACAGGGGGCAACAATCAGCCCCAGCATTTT.

The rearrangement links TRBV29-1 to TRBJ2-1; TRBD2 aligns across 7 bases. CDR1 and CDR2 (germline): SQVTM, ANQGSEA. The trim removed 3 bases at V and 2 bases at J, leaving 7 bases unmatched. The length of the CDR3 is 15 residues. DNA for the CDR3: TGCAGCGTTGATGTAAACGGGAGGCCCTACAATGAGCAGTTCTTC. Protein product: CSVDVNGRPYNEQFF.

V and J are TRBV10-1 and TRBJ2-7, with 12 bases matching TRBD1. CDR3 length: 14 amino acids. CDR1 WNHNN and CDR2 SYGVQD come from the germline V gene (reference sequence). With 5 bases clipped from V and 9 bases from J, the junction kept 8 bases outside the gene matches. The chain's CDR3 is CASSTGTGGRGQYF. CDR3 nucleotides: TGCGCCAGCAGTACCGGGACAGGGGGCCGCGGGCAGTACTTC.

The chain joins TRBV7-8 to TRBJ2-1, with D perhaps TRBD2 (6 bases). The V and J ends lost 2 bases and 9 bases respectively, with 8 bases between them. The germline gives CDR1 SGHVS, CDR2 FQNEAQ. This CDR3 is built from 12 residues. CDR3 in amino acids: CASSLLGGEQFF. The CDR3 DNA sequence: TGTGCCAGCAGCTTATTGGGGGGTGAGCAGTTCTTC.

The V call is TRBV5-1, the J call TRBJ2-1, with D possibly TRBD1 on 5 matching bases. The V end was cut by 2 bases, the J end by 4 bases, with 16 bases between. Germline V gives CDR1 SGHRS, CDR2 YFSETQ. This CDR3 region has 16 residues. The CDR3 is CASSFTGQVFYNEQFF. CDR3 in DNA: TGCGCCAGCAGCTTTACCGGACAAGTATTTTACAATGAGCAGTTCTTC. The full variable domain, its missing parts supplied by reference TRBV5-1 and TRBJ2-1, is KAGVTQTPRYLIKTRGQQVTLSCSPISGHRSVSWYQQTPGQGLQFLFEYFSETQRNKGNFPGRFSGRQFSNSRSEMNVSTLELGDSALYLCASSFTGQVFYNEQFFGPGTRLTVL.

As regards this clone: The same CDR3 arises from other DNA sequences in this sample as well. V and J are TRBV5-4 and TRBJ2-1; D may be TRBD2 (5 bases). The length of the CDR3 is 15 residues. CDR1 and CDR2 from the germline V gene are SGHNT and YYREEE (reference sequence). The V and J ends lost 1 base and 0 bases respectively, with 8 bases between them. The DNA of the CDR3 is TGTGCCAGCAGCTTGACCGGGGACTCCTACAATGAGCAGTTCTTC. Its protein product is CASSLTGDSYNEQFF.

The rearrangement uses TRBV7-2 and TRBJ2-5; 7 bases fit TRBD2. Germline V gives CDR1 SGHTA, CDR2 FQGNSA. V lost 0 bases and J lost 2; bases outside the gene matches: 0. The CDR3 extends over 14 amino acids. The CDR3 reads CASSLAGGQETQYF. In DNA, the CDR3 is TGTGCCAGCAGCTTAGCGGGAGGGCAAGAGACCCAGTACTTC.

The chain joins TRBV18 to TRBJ2-5; a possible D gene is TRBD1 (6 bases). This CDR3 has 15 amino acids. The germline V gene has CDR1 KGHSH and CDR2 LQKENI. V was pared by 3 bases and J by 2 bases, with 13 bases between. The CDR3 DNA reads as TGTGCCAGCTCACCTAAGGGACAACCACAAGAGACCCAGTACTTC. It specifies CASSPKGQPQETQYF.

The rearrangement joins TRBV9 to TRBJ1-2; a possible D gene is TRBD1 (5 bases). The CDR3 spans 13 residues. The germline V gene encodes CDR1 SGDLS and CDR2 YYNGEE. V lost 4 bases and J 4 bases, leaving 11 bases between the germline ends. The CDR3 DNA reads TGTGCCAGCAGCCCCCGGACATCCTATGGCTACACCTTC. Translated, it gives CASSPRTSYGYTF.

The rearrangement joins TRBV6-5 to TRBJ1-1, with TRBD1 matching over 10 bases. Germline CDR1 reads MNHEY; CDR2 reads SVGAGI. The CDR3 covers 15 residues. V gave up 5 bases and J gave up 4 bases; unmatched junction bases: 7. This chain's CDR3 is CASSTYRDRGTEAFF. CDR3 DNA: TGTGCCAGCAGTACTTACCGGGACAGGGGCACTGAAGCTTTCTTT.

The V call is TRBV7-9, the J call TRBJ1-2; TRBD1 matches 8 bases. This CDR3 spans 14 amino acids. The V gene end was trimmed by 7 bases and the J gene end by 6 bases; junction bases not matched to a gene: 10. Per germline, CDR1 SEHNR and CDR2 FQNEAQ (reference sequence). DNA of the CDR3: TGTGCCAGCACCGAAACAGGGGGAACGAATGGCTACACCTTC. This gives the protein CASTETGGTNGYTF.